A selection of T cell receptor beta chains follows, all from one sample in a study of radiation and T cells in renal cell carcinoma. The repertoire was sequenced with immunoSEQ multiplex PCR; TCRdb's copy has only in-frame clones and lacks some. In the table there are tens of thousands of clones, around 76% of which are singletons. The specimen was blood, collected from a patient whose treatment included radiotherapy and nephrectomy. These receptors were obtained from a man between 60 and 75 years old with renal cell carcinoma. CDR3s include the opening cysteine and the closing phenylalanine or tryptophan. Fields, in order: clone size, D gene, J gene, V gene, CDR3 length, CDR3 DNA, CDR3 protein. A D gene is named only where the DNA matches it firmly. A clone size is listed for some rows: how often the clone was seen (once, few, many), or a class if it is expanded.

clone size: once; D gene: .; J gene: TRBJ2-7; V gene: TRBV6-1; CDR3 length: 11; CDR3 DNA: TGTGCCAGCAGCCCCGCCTACGAGCAGTACTTC; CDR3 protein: CASSPAYEQYF
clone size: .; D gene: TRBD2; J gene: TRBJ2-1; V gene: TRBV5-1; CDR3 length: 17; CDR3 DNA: TGCGCCAGCAGCTTGGAGGGCCTAGCGGGAGGGCGAAATGAGCAGTTCTTC; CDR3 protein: CASSLEGLAGGRNEQFF
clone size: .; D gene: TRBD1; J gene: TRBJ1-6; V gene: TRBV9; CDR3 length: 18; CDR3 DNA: TGTGCCAGCAGCGCCGGGACAGGGGATATGTCCTATAATTCACCCCTCCACTTT; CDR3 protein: CASSAGTGDMSYNSPLHF
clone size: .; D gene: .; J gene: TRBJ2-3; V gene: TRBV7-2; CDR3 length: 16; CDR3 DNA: TGTGCCAGCAGCGTCTGGTCCGGGGGTCTCACAGATACGCAGTATTTT; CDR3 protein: CASSVWSGGLTDTQYF
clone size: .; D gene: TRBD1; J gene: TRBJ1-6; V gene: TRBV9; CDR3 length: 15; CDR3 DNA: TGTGCCAGCAGCCCCTCGGGACAGGGCAATTCACCCCTCCACTTT; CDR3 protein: CASSPSGQGNSPLHF
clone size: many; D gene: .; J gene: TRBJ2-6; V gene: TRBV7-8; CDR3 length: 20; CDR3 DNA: TGTGCCAGCAGCTTAGATCTTTGGTTGGTTCTTAACTCTGGGGCCAACGTCCTGACTTTC; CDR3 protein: CASSLDLWLVLNSGANVLTF
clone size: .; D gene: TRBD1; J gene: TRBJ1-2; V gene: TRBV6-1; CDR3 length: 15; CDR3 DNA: TGTGCCAGCACCAAGGGGGACAGGGTAATATTTGGCTACACCTTC; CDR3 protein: CASTKGDRVIFGYTF
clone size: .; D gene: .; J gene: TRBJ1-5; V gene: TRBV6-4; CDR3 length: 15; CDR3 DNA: TGTGCCAGCAGTGTGTGGCAGTACCTAAATCAGCCCCAGCATTTT; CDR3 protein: CASSVWQYLNQPQHF
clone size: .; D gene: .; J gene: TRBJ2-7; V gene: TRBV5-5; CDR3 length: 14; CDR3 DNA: TGTGCCAGCAGCTTGGGCGACGGCTCCTACGAGCAGTACTTC; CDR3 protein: CASSLGDGSYEQYF
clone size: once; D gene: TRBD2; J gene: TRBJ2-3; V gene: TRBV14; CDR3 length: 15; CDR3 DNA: TGTGCCAGCAGCCGGGGTAGCGGGAGGTTAAATACGCAGTATTTT; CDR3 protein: CASSRGSGRLNTQYF
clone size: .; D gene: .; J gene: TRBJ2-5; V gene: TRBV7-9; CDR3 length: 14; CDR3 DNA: TGTGCCAGCAGCTTAGCGTGGGGGCGGGAGACCCAGTACTTC; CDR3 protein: CASSLAWGRETQYF
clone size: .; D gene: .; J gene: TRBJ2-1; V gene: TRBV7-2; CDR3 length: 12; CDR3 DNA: TGTGCCAGCAGCTTAGGGTGGGATGAGCAGTTCTTC; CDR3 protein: CASSLGWDEQFF
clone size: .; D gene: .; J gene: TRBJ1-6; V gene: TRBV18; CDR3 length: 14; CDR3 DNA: TGTGCCAGCTCGCAGGGTCCAGATAATTCACCCCTCCACTTT; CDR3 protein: CASSQGPDNSPLHF